This TCR beta chain was observed in a study of blood T cell repertoires in COVID-19. The data were produced by immunoSEQ multiplex PCR, yet TCRdb's version contains in-frame clones alone and is incomplete. This sample yields some 490,000 clones, of which roughly nine tenths are seen a single time; 7% to 10% belongs to the top ten. Recovery among Cohort 3 donors was established by two negative PCRs, clearance, or symptom resolution. Deletions cut 7 bases from V and 0 bases from J, with 12 bases between. There are 14 residues in the CDR3. The germline V gene encodes CDR1 WSHSY and CDR2 SAAADI. The TCR originated in a woman in her fifties or sixties who had recovered from COVID-19. Sample: PBMCs or T cells enriched from blood (not recorded which). V usage is TRBV10-2 and J usage is TRBJ1-1, with D perhaps TRBD1 (5 bases). CDR3 nucleotide sequence: TGCGCCAGCACCCCAGGGCGATTGAACACTGAAGCTTTCTTT. Residues: CASTPGRLNTEAFF.